The entry below gives a single T cell receptor (beta chain) sequence along with its context. Its cognate antigen has yet to be identified. No much larger clone is present one base from it, and per-base qualities are unavailable. The sample is drawn from a study of control samples from healthy donors and cancer patients (dated by TCRdb to the early 2020s). The V end loses 4 bases and the J end loses 0 bases, and a stretch of 6 bases separates them. CDR1 and CDR2, per the germline V gene, are SGHAT and FQNNGV. Inclusive of the bounding cysteine and phenylalanine, the CDR3 is 13 residues long. CDR3 DNA is the only sequence kept; it has 39 bases, read in frame from the first base. Libraries were constructed by the immunoSEQ multiplex PCR assay. The immuneACCESS repertoire file appears here via TCRdb, limited to in-frame rearrangements. These files lack a portion of the clones; in checked studies, under half of the deficit traces to unresolved V genes, and the cause of the others is not known. This sample lists about 50,000 clones; less than 95% were detected once. The ten largest clones add up to roughly 4% of the sample.

The rearrangement combines TRBV11-2 with TRBJ1-1, with the D gene too uncertain to name. The clonotype comes from a man aged 25 to 40 in good health. The sequencing sample was made of blood. The nucleotides are TGTGCCAGCAGCTCCGGGTTGAACACTGAAGCTTTCTTT. It codes for CASSSGLNTEAFF.